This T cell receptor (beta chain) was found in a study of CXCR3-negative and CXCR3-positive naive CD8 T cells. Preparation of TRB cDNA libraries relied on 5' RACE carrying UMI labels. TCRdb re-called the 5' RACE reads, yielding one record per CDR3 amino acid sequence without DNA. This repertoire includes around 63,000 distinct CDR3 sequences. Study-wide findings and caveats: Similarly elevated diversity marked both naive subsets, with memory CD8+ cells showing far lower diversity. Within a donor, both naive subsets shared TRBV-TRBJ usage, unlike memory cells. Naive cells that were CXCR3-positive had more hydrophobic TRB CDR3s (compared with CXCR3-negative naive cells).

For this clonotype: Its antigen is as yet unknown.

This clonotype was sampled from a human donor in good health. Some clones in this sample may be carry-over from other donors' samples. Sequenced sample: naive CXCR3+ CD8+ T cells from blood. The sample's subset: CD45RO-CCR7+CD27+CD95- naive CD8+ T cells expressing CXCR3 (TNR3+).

The CDR3 sequence is CASSLPLLKAVFNITGELFF. The chain combines TRBV5-6 with TRBJ2-2; TCRdb selects TRBD2, and the lack of DNA leaves this call unchecked. The CDR3 runs to 20 residues. In germline, CDR1 is SGHDT, CDR2 YYEEEE.